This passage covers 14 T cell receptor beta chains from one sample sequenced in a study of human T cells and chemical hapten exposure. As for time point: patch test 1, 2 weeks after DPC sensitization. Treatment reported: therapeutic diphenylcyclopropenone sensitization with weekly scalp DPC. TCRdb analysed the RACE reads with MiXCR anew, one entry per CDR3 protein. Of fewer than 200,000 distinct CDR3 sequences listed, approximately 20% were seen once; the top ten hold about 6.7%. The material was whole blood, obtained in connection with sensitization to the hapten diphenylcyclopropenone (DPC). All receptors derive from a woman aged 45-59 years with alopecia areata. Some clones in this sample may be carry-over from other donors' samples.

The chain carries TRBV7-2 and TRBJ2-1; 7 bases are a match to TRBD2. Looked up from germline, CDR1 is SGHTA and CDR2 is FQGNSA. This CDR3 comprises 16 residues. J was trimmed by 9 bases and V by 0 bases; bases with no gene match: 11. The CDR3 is CASSLAVGLAVGEQFF. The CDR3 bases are TGTGCCAGCAGCTTAGCCGTAGGGCTAGCGGTCGGTGAGCAGTTCTTC.

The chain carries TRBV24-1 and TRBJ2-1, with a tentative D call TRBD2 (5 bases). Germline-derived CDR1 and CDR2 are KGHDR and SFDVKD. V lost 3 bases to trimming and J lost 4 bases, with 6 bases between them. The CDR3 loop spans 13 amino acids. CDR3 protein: CATSDPGYNEQFF. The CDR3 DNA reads TGTGCCACCAGTGATCCGGGATACAATGAGCAGTTCTTC.

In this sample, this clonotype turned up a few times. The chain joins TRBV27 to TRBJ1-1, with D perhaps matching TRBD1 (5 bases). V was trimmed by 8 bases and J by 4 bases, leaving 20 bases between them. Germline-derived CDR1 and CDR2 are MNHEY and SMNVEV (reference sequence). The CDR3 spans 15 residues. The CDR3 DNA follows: TGTGCCAGCCGGGGCGAGGGACTCTGGGGCACTGAAGCTTTCTTT. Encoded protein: CASRGEGLWGTEAFF.

The CDR3 is CSASEAGYEQYF. The CDR3, as DNA: TGCAGTGCTAGCGAGGCTGGCTACGAGCAGTACTTC. This chain connects TRBV20-1 to TRBJ2-7, with D uncertain. CDR1 is DFQATT, CDR2 SNEGSKA, per germline (reference sequence). The CDR3 loop spans 12 amino acids. Trimming took 3 bases from V and 3 from J, leaving 9 bases between them.

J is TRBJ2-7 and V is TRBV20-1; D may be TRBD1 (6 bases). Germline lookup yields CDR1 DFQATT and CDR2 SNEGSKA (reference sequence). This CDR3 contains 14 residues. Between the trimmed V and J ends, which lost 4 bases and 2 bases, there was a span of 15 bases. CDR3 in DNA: TGCAGTGCTATTCCCCGCCGGACAGCCTACGAGCAGTACTTC. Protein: CSAIPRRTAYEQYF.

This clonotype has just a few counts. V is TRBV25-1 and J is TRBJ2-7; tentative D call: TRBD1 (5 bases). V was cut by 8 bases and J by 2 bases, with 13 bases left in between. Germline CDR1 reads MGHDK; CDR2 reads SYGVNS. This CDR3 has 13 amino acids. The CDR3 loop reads CASGPTATYEQYF. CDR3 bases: TGTGCCAGCGGGCCGACAGCTACCTACGAGCAGTACTTC.

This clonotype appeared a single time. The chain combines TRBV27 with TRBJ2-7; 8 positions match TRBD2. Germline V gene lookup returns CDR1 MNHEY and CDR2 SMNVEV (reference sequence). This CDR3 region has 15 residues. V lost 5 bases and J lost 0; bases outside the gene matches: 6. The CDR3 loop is CASSKRGGNSYEQYF. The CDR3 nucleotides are TGTGCCAGCAGTAAACGGGGGGGTAACTCCTACGAGCAGTACTTC.

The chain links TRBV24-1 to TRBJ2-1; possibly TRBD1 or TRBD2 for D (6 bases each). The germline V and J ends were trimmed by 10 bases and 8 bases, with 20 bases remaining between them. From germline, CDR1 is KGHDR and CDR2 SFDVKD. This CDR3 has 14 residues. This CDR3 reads CATPGAGPCDEQFF. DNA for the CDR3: TGTGCCACACCGGGGGCGGGACCCTGCGATGAGCAGTTCTTC.

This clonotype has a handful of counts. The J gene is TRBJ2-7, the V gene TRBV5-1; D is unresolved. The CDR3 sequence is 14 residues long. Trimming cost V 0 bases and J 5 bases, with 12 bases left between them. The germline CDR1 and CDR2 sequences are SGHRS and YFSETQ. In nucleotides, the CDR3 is TGCGCCAGCAGCTTGGATCGTGAGGTCCACGAGCAGTACTTC. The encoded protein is CASSLDREVHEQYF.

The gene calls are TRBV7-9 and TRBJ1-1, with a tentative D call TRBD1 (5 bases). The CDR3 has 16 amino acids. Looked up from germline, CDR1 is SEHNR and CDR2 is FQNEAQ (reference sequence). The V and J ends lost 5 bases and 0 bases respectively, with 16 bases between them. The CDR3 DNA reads TGTGCCAGCAGCAAACGGAGGGGTTTCATGAACACTGAAGCTTTCTTT. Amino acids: CASSKRRGFMNTEAFF.

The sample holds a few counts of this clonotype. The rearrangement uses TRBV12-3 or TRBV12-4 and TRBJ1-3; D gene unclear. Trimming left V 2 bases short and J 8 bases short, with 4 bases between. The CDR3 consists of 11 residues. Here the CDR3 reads CASSLSDTIYF. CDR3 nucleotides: TGTGCCAGCAGTTTATCAGACACCATATATTTT.

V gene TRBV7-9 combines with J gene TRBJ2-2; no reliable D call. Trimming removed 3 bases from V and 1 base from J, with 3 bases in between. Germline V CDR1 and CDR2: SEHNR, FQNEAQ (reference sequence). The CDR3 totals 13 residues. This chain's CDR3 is CASSFLNTGELFF. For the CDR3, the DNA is TGTGCCAGCAGCTTCCTGAACACCGGGGAGCTGTTTTTT.

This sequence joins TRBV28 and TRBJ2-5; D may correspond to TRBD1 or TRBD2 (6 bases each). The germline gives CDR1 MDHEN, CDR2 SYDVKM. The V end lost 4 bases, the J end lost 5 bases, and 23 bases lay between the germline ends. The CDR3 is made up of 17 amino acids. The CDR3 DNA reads TGTGCCAGCAGTTCTGGGGCGCAGGGGAGGTTAGGGGAGACCCAGTACTTC. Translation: CASSSGAQGRLGETQYF.

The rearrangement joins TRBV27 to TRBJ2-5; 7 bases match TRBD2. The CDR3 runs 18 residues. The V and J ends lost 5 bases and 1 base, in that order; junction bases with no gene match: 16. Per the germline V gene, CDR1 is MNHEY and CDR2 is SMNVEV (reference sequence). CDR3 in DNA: TGTGCCAGCAGTCCCCGGTCGCCAATGGGGGGGGGCCAAGAGACCCAGTACTTC. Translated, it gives CASSPRSPMGGGQETQYF.